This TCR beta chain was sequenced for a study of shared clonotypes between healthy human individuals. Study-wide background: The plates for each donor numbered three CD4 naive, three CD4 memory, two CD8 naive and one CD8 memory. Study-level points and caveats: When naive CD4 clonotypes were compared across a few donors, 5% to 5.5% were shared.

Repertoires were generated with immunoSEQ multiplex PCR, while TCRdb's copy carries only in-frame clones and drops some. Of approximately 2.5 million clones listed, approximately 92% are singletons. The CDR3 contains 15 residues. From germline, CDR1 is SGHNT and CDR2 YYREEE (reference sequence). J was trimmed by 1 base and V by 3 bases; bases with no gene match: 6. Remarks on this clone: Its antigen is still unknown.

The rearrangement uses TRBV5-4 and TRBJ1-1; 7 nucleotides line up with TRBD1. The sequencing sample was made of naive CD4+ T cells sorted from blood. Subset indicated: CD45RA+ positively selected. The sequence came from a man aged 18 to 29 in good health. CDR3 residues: CASSSPGQSNTEAFF. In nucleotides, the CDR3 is TGTGCCAGCAGCTCGCCGGGACAGTCGAACACTGAAGCTTTCTTT.